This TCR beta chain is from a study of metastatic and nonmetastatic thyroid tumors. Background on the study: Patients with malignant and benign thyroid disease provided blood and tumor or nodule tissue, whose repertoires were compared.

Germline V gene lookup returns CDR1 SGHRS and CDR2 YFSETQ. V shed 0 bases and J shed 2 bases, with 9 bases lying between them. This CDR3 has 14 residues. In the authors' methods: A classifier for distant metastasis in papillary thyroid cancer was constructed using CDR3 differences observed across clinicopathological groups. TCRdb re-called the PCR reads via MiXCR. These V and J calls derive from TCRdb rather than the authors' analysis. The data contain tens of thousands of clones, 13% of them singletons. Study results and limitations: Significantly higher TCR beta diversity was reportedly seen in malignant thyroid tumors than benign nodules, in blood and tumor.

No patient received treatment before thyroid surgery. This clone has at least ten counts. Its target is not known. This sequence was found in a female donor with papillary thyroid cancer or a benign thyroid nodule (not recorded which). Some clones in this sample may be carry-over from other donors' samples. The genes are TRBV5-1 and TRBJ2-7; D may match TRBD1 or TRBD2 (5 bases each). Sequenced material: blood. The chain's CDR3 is CASSLEGPPYEQYF. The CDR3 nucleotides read TGCGCCAGCAGCTTGGAGGGACCGCCCTACGAGCAGTACTTC.